This TCR beta chain was sequenced for a study of early stage breast cancer tumors. Study context: Average read coverage per sample was 7.5 to 10-fold.

V lost 6 bases to trimming and J lost 7 bases, with 15 bases between them. The CDR3 has 14 residues. Germline CDR1 is MNHNY and CDR2 is SVGAGI (reference sequence). Data came from immunoSEQ multiplex PCR; TCRdb stores just in-frame clones and leaves some out. The sample has roughly 10,000 clones, 60% to 85% seen once. Overall study findings and caveats: Unsorted bulk genomic DNA sequencing lacked pairing and functional marker data. Enriched TCRB sequences shared across patients were mostly commonly generated sequences.

The adjacent normal breast tissue was taken roughly 1.9-4 cm from the tumor. This clone was seen just once. Its antigen is not known. The sequenced sample was normal breast tissue next to the tumor. The TCR sequence derives from a person aged 35 to 50 with breast cancer. The rearrangement uses TRBV6-6 and TRBJ1-4, with D unresolved. The CDR3 loop reads CASSLGGNREKLFF. DNA of the CDR3: TGTGCCAGCAGCCTTGGAGGGAATCGTGAAAAACTGTTTTTT.